A single sample gave rise to the 26 T cell receptor beta chains below, sequenced in a study of blood T cells in healthy people across ages. Next came a second PCR, run for roughly 6 to 11 cycles, which used a sample-barcoded 5' primer along with a J-beta primer mix. Each CDR3 protein is one row after TCRdb ran MiXCR on the 5' RACE reads. The data contain some 1.4 million distinct CDR3 sequences, approximately 40% of them singletons. The sample was blood. The source is a woman in her late teens or twenties in good health.

This clonotype was seen repeatedly, ten times or more. One end of the junction is discordant with germline, which a read error may explain. This chain connects TRBV5-1 to TRBJ2-7, with D perhaps assigned TRBD1 or TRBD2 (5 bases each). The CDR3 covers 13 residues. CDR1 and CDR2 (germline): SGHRS, YFSETQ. CDR3 protein: CASSLGASYEQYF. DNA of the CDR3: TGTGCCAGCTCCCTCGGGGCCTCCTACGAGCAGTACTTC.

The rearrangement uses TRBV28 and TRBJ2-4; D might be TRBD1 (6 bases). Near its end, the DNA agrees better with TRBJ2-7, so the J call may be wrong. The germline gives CDR1 MDHEN, CDR2 SYDVKM. The CDR3 has 14 residues. CDR3 region: CASSLMGHLYEQYF. CDR3 nucleotides: TGTGCCAGCAGTTTAATGGGACACCTCTACGAGCAGTACTTC.

Turning to this clonotype: The junction departs from the called germline gene at one end, perhaps through a read error. The rearrangement uses TRBV14 and TRBJ2-7, with a tentative D call TRBD1 (6 bases). This CDR3 spans 16 amino acids. In germline, CDR1 is SGHDN, CDR2 FVKESK. The CDR3 here is CVSSRSGVSSSYEQYF. The DNA of the CDR3 is TGTGTCAGCAGCCGGTCAGGGGTTTCTAGCTCCTACGAGCAGTACTTC. Full variable domain (outside the CDR3, taken from reference TRBV14 and TRBJ2-7): EAGVTQFPSHSVIEKGQTVTLRCDPISGHDNLYWYRRVMGKEIKFLLHFVKESKQDESGMPNNRFLAERTGGTYSTLKVQPAELEDSGVYFCVSSRSGVSSSYEQYFGPGTRLTVT.

The sample holds many counts of this clonotype. In DNA form, the CDR3 reads TGCAGCGTTGAGCCCCTAGGGTTGGATGAGCAGTTCTTC. Translation: CSVEPLGLDEQFF. The chain is built from TRBV29-1 and TRBJ2-1; D unresolved. The CDR3 extends over 13 amino acids. CDR1 and CDR2 from the germline V gene are SQVTM and ANQGSEA. Trimming stripped 3 bases from V and 8 bases from J, with 14 bases between.

This clonotype was counted between two and nine times. The V call is TRBV2, the J call TRBJ1-1; D unclear. Trimming left V 8 bases short and J 1 base short, with 8 bases between. The germline CDR1 and CDR2 sequences are SNHLY and FYNNEI. The CDR3 loop spans 12 amino acids. CDR3 nucleotide sequence: TGTGCCAGCTGGCAGGCGAACACTGAAGCTTTCTTT. Amino acid sequence: CASWQANTEAFF.

This clonotype was detected only a few times. The chain combines TRBV20-1 with TRBJ2-7, with D possibly TRBD2 on 5 matching bases. Trimming pared 5 bases from V and 3 bases from J, leaving 20 bases between. The CDR3 is 15 residues long. CDR1 and CDR2 from the germline V gene are DFQATT and SNEGSKA (reference sequence). The CDR3 nucleotides are TGCAGTGCTCAAAGCGTCGGACTCGAGAGCTACGAGCAGTACTTC. Protein sequence: CSAQSVGLESYEQYF.

This chain joins TRBV28 and TRBJ2-4; perhaps TRBD1 as D (7 bases). CDR1 is MDHEN, CDR2 SYDVKM, per germline. Trimming cost V 4 bases and J 4 bases, with 14 bases left between them. The CDR3 sequence is 15 residues long. This chain's CDR3 is CASSWGAGGKNIQYF. The CDR3 DNA reads as TGTGCCAGCAGTTGGGGGGCAGGGGGAAAAAACATTCAGTACTTC.

This clonotype came up a few times. The chain combines TRBV20-1 with TRBJ1-6; 7 nucleotides line up with TRBD1. V trimming: 6 bases; J trimming: 6 bases; junction bases outside the gene matches: 8. This CDR3 spans 14 amino acids. Germline CDR1 and CDR2: DFQATT and SNEGSKA (reference sequence). Here the CDR3 DNA reads TGCAGTGCCTTTCAGGGGACAGCTAATTCACCCCTCCACTTT. As protein: CSAFQGTANSPLHF.

This clonotype has a handful of counts. This sequence joins TRBV27 and TRBJ1-1, with 7 bases matching TRBD1. Per the germline V gene, CDR1 is MNHEY and CDR2 is SMNVEV (reference sequence). V lost 4 bases, J lost 10 bases, and 21 bases stayed unmatched. CDR3 length: 17 residues. DNA for the CDR3: TGTGCCAGCAGTTCTGCCATAAACAGGGGCCCCTGGGGTTTAGCTTTCTTT. Translated, it gives CASSSAINRGPWGLAFF.

With regard to this clonotype: The junction does not match germline at one end; this may be a read error. The chain combines TRBV20-1 with TRBJ2-1; tentatively, D is TRBD1 (5 bases). The germline V gene has CDR1 DFQATT and CDR2 SNEGSKA (reference sequence). The CDR3 extends over 13 amino acids. CDR3 region: CSAPRGSYDEQFF. CDR3 DNA sequence: TGCAGTGCTCCTAGGGGCTCCTACGATGAGCAGTTCTTC.

V and J are TRBV11-1 and TRBJ1-4, with D uncertain. CDR1 SGHAT and CDR2 FQDESV come from the germline V gene (reference sequence). This CDR3 contains 13 residues. Trimming removed 5 bases from V and 11 bases from J, with 15 bases in between. The CDR3 nucleotides are TGTGCCAGCAGCCTAATGGGCCCAAGCAAACTGTTTTTT. Translation gives CASSLMGPSKLFF.

The V gene is TRBV6-5, the J gene TRBJ2-6; TRBD1 matches 8 bases. V lost 2 bases and J lost 0; bases outside the gene matches: 9. Looked up from germline, CDR1 is MNHEY and CDR2 is SVGAGI. The length of the CDR3 is 19 residues. The CDR3 DNA reads TGTGCCAGCAGTTACCACGGGACAGGCCCCATCTCTGGGGCCAACGTCCTGACTTTC. It specifies CASSYHGTGPISGANVLTF.

This rearrangement joins TRBV20-1 to TRBJ1-2; D remains unclear. The CDR3 contains 13 residues. Trimming left V 0 bases short and J 0 bases short, with 5 bases between. Germline V gene lookup returns CDR1 DFQATT and CDR2 SNEGSKA (reference sequence). CDR3 sequence: CSAREASNYGYTF. Written as DNA, the CDR3 is TGCAGTGCTAGAGAGGCATCTAACTATGGCTACACCTTC.

This chain joins TRBV7-2 and TRBJ2-5; D uncertain. The assigned J gene may be wrong: the sequence end matches TRBJ2-1 better. CDR3 length equals 14 residues. CDR1 SGHTA and CDR2 FQGNSA come from the germline V gene. CDR3 in amino acids: CASSLGSTGSPQFF. In DNA, the CDR3 is TGTGCCAGCAGCTTAGGTTCTACCGGGTCTCCCCAGTTCTTC.

J is TRBJ1-2 and V is TRBV6-2 or TRBV6-3; D perhaps matches TRBD1 (5 bases). There are 13 residues in the CDR3. The ends were cut back, 5 bases at V and 7 bases at J, with 14 bases in the middle. The V gene's germline CDR1 is MNHEY and CDR2 SVGEGT. The CDR3 sequence: CASSQGRVGGYTF. DNA for the CDR3: TGTGCCAGCAGTCAGGGACGTGTAGGTGGCTACACCTTC.

This sequence joins TRBV30 and TRBJ2-7, with 9 bases matching TRBD2. Trimming took 2 bases from V and 3 from J; bases not matched to a gene: 2. Germline CDR1 reads GTSNPN; CDR2 reads SVGIG (reference sequence). This CDR3 has 13 amino acids. The CDR3 loop reads CAWSLAGNYEQYF. The CDR3 region has the DNA TGTGCCTGGAGTCTAGCGGGAAACTACGAGCAGTACTTC.

The rearrangement joins TRBV20-1 to TRBJ1-4; TRBD1 matches at 8 bases. CDR1 and CDR2 from the germline V gene are DFQATT and SNEGSKA (reference sequence). CDR3 length equals 13 residues. The V gene end was trimmed by 7 bases and the J gene end by 8 bases; junction bases not matched to a gene: 9. CDR3 sequence (DNA): TGCAGTGTCGCGGGACAGGAACAAGAAAAACTGTTTTTT. Residues: CSVAGQEQEKLFF.

Of note for this clonotype: A much larger clone differs by one base, so this may be a read error. This chain links TRBV11-1 with TRBJ2-7; D uncertain. Germline CDR1 reads SGHAT; CDR2 reads FQDESV (reference sequence). V was shortened by 2 bases and J by 5 bases, with 4 bases between the two germline ends. The CDR3 length is 11 residues. CDR3 sequence: CASSLMNEQYF. The CDR3 coding sequence is TGTGCCAGCAGCTTAATGAACGAGCAGTACTTC. The whole variable domain, remainder taken from reference TRBV11-1 and TRBJ2-7, is EAEVAQSPRYKITEKSQAVAFWCDPISGHATLYWYRQILGQGPELLVQFQDESVVDDSQLPKDRFSAERLKGVDSTLKIQPAELGDSAMYLCASSLMNEQYFGPGTRLTVT.

The V and J genes are TRBV7-9 and TRBJ2-7; a possible D gene is TRBD2 (6 bases). This CDR3 has 14 amino acids. Germline CDR1 reads SEHNR; CDR2 reads FQNEAQ (reference sequence). V gave up 2 bases and J gave up 3 bases, with 11 bases separating them. The CDR3 protein is CASSLSAGFYEQYF. CDR3 coding DNA: TGTGCCAGCAGCTTAAGTGCGGGATTCTACGAGCAGTACTTC.

The chain couples TRBV7-9 to TRBJ2-7; 9 positions match TRBD1. The ends lost 2 bases at V and 3 bases at J; junction bases unmatched: 11. This CDR3 is 17 amino acids long. CDR1 is SEHNR, CDR2 FQNEAQ, per germline (reference sequence). CDR3 nucleotide sequence: TGTGCCAGCAGCTTAAAGGGCACCGGGACAGGGAACTACGAGCAGTACTTC. Translated, it gives CASSLKGTGTGNYEQYF. Supplemented by reference TRBV7-9 and TRBJ2-7, the full variable domain reads DTGVSQNPRHKITKRGQNVTFRCDPISEHNRLYWYRQTLGQGPEFLTYFQNEAQLEKSRLLSDRFSAERPKGSFSTLEIQRTEQGDSAMYLCASSLKGTGTGNYEQYFGPGTRLTVT.

The rearrangement uses TRBV7-2 and TRBJ1-1; D is unresolved. The CDR3 is made up of 14 amino acids. CDR1 is SGHTA and CDR2 is FQGNSA in the germline V gene. The germline V and J ends were trimmed by 5 bases and 4 bases, with 14 bases remaining between them. CDR3 protein: CASSHVATSTEAFF. CDR3 DNA sequence: TGTGCCAGCAGCCACGTCGCGACCTCCACTGAAGCTTTCTTT.

CDR3 loop: CASRRSGNPTDTQYF. In DNA, the CDR3 is TGTGCCAGCAGGCGTAGCGGGAACCCCACAGATACGCAGTATTTT. The rearrangement joins TRBV2 to TRBJ2-3; TRBD2 matches at 8 bases. The CDR3 spans 15 residues. Trimming cost V 6 bases and J 2 bases; bases outside gene matches: 7. CDR1 SNHLY and CDR2 FYNNEI come from the germline V gene.

This chain links TRBV3-1 with TRBJ1-5; no firm D call. The CDR3 runs 13 residues. Germline CDR1 is LGHDT and CDR2 is YNNKEL (reference sequence). Trimming removed 6 bases at V and 5 bases at J, with 11 bases between. The CDR3, as DNA: TGTGCCAGCAGTCCCCTCGGGGATCAGCCCCAGCATTTT. Its protein is CASSPLGDQPQHF.

In this sample, this clonotype turned up a few times. The chain employs TRBV12-3 or TRBV12-4 and TRBJ2-1, with D uncertain. Trimming removed 4 bases at V and 15 bases at J, with 16 bases between. This CDR3 is 12 amino acids long. Here the CDR3 DNA reads TGTGCCAGCAGTTACGTCCCCACTCGGCTGTTCTTC. This sequence encodes CASSYVPTRLFF.

The rearrangement uses TRBV2 and TRBJ2-3; 7 nucleotides match TRBD2. J gave up 6 bases and V 8 bases, and 14 bases lay outside the gene matches. Germline V gene data show CDR1 as SNHLY and CDR2 as FYNNEI. This CDR3 is built from 15 residues. DNA of the CDR3: TGTGCCAGCGGGGAGGGTGGCCTTTCGGCTGATACGCAGTATTTT. This encodes CASGEGGLSADTQYF.

This clonotype has more than one count but fewer than ten. A junction boundary mismatches the germline segment, possibly from a read error. The V call is TRBV6-1, the J call TRBJ1-6; D perhaps matches TRBD1 (6 bases). Germline V gene lookup returns CDR1 MNHNS and CDR2 SASEGT. The CDR3 is 13 residues long. The DNA of the CDR3 is TGTGTCAGCAATAGACAGGAAAATTCACCCCTCCACTTT. Translating it yields CVSNRQENSPLHF.